This T cell receptor (beta chain) is drawn from a study of technical replicates of blood from a few donors. V lost 7 bases and J 6 bases, leaving 20 bases between the germline ends. The CDR3 covers 14 residues. Looked up from germline, CDR1 is SQVTM and CDR2 is ANQGSEA. The method was immunoSEQ multiplex PCR; TCRdb's version includes in-frame clones alone and lacks a portion of them. The repertoire consists of tens of thousands of clones, with 85% to 95% occurring once and the leading ten covering 0.3% to 0.45%. The sample comprised T cells isolated from PBMCs. The clonotype was recovered from a human donor in good health. The genes are TRBV29-1 and TRBJ2-3, with D tentatively TRBD1 (6 bases). The CDR3 loop is CSARGSWGQDTQYF. CDR3 in DNA: TGCAGCGCAAGAGGTAGTTGGGGGCAGGATACGCAGTATTTT.